One sample yielded the 10 T cell receptor beta chains listed below, sequenced in a study of breast tumors, draining lymph nodes, adjacent tissues. TCRdb processed the multiplex PCR reads anew with MiXCR; each CDR3 protein has one entry. The sample lists approximately 300,000 distinct CDR3 sequences; more than 30% were seen once. Axillary draining lymph nodes of breast cancer patients supplied the node samples. The sample comprised axillary lymph node tissue. These receptors all come from a female donor with breast cancer. Some clones in this sample may be carry-over from other donors' samples.

This clonotype was counted ten times or more. The chain recombines TRBV4-1 with TRBJ2-5, with TRBD2 matching 7 bases. The germline V gene has CDR1 MGHRA and CDR2 YSYEKL. The ends lost 1 base at V and 7 bases at J; junction bases unmatched: 15. The CDR3 spans 17 residues. CDR3 nucleotides: TGCGCCAGCAGCCAAGGGGAGTCGGGAGGCACGTTCGGGACCCAGTACTTC. Translation gives CASSQGESGGTFGTQYF.

The sample holds a few counts of this clonotype. The chain has TRBV7-9 and TRBJ1-1, with 9 bases matching TRBD1. The V segment lost 5 bases and the J segment 4 bases; nucleotides outside the gene matches: 8. This CDR3 comprises 15 residues. Germline V gives CDR1 SEHNR, CDR2 FQNEAQ (reference sequence). The CDR3 loop is CASSPTGGWGTEAFF. CDR3 nucleotides: TGTGCCAGCAGCCCCACAGGGGGCTGGGGCACTGAAGCTTTCTTT.

This clonotype was picked up many times. This chain links TRBV7-2 with TRBJ2-5, with 7 positions matching TRBD2. The CDR3 has 13 residues. In germline, CDR1 is SGHTA, CDR2 FQGNSA. The junction had 2 bases not matched to a gene; V was cut back by 1 base and J by 6 bases. In DNA, the CDR3 is TGTGCCAGCAGCTTAGAACTAGCGCAGACCCAGTACTTC. Translating it yields CASSLELAQTQYF.

About this clonotype itself: This clone may be a read error of a much larger clone one base away. The rearrangement joins TRBV28 to TRBJ2-5, with 7 bases matching TRBD1. Germline V CDR1 and CDR2: MDHEN, SYDVKM. The CDR3 covers 14 residues. The CDR3 loop is CASSRGDSQVTQYF. The DNA for the CDR3 is TGTGCCAGCAGTCGAGGGGACAGTCAAGTGACCCAGTACTTC.

The sample holds many counts of this clonotype. The chain carries TRBV9 and TRBJ1-6; D remains unclear. The germline V gene has CDR1 SGDLS and CDR2 YYNGEE. The CDR3 contains 12 residues. The V end was cut by 0 bases, the J end by 9 bases, with 4 bases between. CDR3 sequence (DNA): TGTGCCAGCAGCGTAGGAGGTTCACCCCTCCACTTT. Protein product: CASSVGGSPLHF.

This clonotype has a count of ten or more. V is TRBV24-1 and J is TRBJ2-5; possible D gene TRBD1, 6 bases. CDR1 and CDR2 from the germline V gene are KGHDR and SFDVKD. The CDR3 is made up of 12 amino acids. V lost 10 bases, J lost 1 base, and 9 bases lay in between. The chain's CDR3 is CATQDSQETQYF. The CDR3 bases are TGTGCCACTCAGGACAGCCAAGAGACCCAGTACTTC.

Comments on this clonotype: Germline and junction disagree at one end, which may indicate a read error. This rearrangement joins TRBV7-6 to TRBJ1-4; TRBD1 aligns across 12 bases. The germline gives CDR1 SGHVS, CDR2 FNYEAQ. The CDR3 extends over 16 amino acids. The CDR3 coding sequence is TGTACCAGCGGCTTAGGGGGACAGGGGGCAAGGGAAAAACTGTTTTTT. It encodes CTSGLGGQGAREKLFF.

This clonotype showed up many times. The genes are TRBV9 and TRBJ2-2, with a weak D call TRBD2 (5 bases). The germline V gene encodes CDR1 SGDLS and CDR2 YYNGEE. This CDR3 has 15 residues. V was clipped by 3 bases and J by 6 bases, with 15 bases between them. Here the CDR3 reads CASSEMMGSPGELFF. The DNA of the CDR3 is TGTGCCAGCAGCGAAATGATGGGGAGCCCCGGGGAGCTGTTTTTT.

At least ten counts were recorded for this clonotype. This chain uses TRBV11-2 with TRBJ2-5, with 9 bases fitting TRBD2. This CDR3 contains 16 residues. From germline, CDR1 is SGHAT and CDR2 FQNNGV. With V trimmed by 5 bases and J by 1 base, 8 bases remained unmatched. CDR3 DNA sequence: TGTGCCAGCAGCCCCCGACTAGCGGACTCCCAAGAGACCCAGTACTTC. The encoded protein is CASSPRLADSQETQYF.

This clonotype was detected a few times. This sequence may be a read error, since a much larger clone differs from it by one base. Because the CDR3's place on the DNA is in doubt, the DNA is left out and the CDR3 is given as listed by TCRdb. The rearrangement links TRBV9 to TRBJ1-2; the D call TRBD1 from the table was never checked on the DNA. The CDR3 numbers 15 amino acids, ends counted. Per the germline V gene, CDR1 is SGDLS and CDR2 is YYNGEE. CDR3 amino acids: CASSVDDRVGYGSTF.